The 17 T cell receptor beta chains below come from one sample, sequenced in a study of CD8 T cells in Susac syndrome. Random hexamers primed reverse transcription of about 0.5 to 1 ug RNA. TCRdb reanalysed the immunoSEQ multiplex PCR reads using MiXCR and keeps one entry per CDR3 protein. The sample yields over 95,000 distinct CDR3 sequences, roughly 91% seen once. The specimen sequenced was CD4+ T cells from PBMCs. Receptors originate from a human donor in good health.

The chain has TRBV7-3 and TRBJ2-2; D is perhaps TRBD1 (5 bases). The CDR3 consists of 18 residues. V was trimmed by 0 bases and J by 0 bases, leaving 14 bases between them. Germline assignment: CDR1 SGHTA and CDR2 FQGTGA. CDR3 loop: CASSLTPDQGTNTGELFF. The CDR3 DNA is TGTGCCAGCAGCTTAACGCCGGATCAGGGAACGAACACCGGGGAGCTGTTTTTT.

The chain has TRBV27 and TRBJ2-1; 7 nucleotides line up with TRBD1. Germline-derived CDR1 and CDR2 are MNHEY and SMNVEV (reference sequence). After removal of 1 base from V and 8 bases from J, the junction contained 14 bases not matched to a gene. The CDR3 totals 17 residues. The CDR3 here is CASSLLARRGQLYEQFF. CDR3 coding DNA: TGTGCCAGCAGTTTATTGGCGCGTAGGGGACAGCTCTATGAGCAGTTCTTC.

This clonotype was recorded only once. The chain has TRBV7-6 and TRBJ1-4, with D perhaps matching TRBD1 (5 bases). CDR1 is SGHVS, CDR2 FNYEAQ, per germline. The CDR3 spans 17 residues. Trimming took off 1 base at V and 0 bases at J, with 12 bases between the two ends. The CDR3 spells CASSLGVLRATNEKLFF. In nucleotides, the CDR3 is TGTGCCAGCAGCTTAGGCGTCCTCAGGGCAACTAATGAAAAACTGTTTTTT.

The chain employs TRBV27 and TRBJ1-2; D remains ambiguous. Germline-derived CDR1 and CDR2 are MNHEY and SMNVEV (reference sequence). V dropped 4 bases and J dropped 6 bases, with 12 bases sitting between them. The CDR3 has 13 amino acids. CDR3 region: CASSSGRLNGYTF. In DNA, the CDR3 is TGTGCCAGCAGTTCCGGACGACTAAATGGCTACACCTTC.

In DNA, the CDR3 is TGTGCCAGCAGCTTAGAGGCGGCGGGGGGGCTGATAAGCACAGATACGCAGTATTTT. It yields the protein CASSLEAAGGLISTDTQYF. The rearrangement links TRBV7-8 to TRBJ2-3; 9 positions match TRBD2. Germline V gene sequence: CDR1 SGHVS, CDR2 FQNEAQ. The CDR3 covers 19 residues. With V trimmed by 1 base and J by 0 bases, 11 bases remained unmatched.

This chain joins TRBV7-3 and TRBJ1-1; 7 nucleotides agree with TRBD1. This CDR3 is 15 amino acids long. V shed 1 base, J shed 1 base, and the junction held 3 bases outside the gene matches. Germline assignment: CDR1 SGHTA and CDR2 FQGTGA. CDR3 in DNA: TGTGCCAGCAGCTTAAGTCCAGGGGGGAACACTGAAGCTTTCTTT. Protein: CASSLSPGGNTEAFF.

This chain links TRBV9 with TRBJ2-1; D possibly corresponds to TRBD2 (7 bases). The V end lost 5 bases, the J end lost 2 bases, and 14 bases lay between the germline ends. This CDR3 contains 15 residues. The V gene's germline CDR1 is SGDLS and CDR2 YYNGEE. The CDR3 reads CASSLGGATYNEQFF. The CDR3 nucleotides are TGTGCCAGCAGTCTGGGGGGGGCAACCTACAATGAGCAGTTCTTC.

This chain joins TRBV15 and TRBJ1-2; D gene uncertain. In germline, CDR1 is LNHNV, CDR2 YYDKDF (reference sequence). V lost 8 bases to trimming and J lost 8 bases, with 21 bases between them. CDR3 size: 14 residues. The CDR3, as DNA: TGTGCCACCTACACAAAAGGCGGGGAGGACGGCTACACCTTC. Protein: CATYTKGGEDGYTF.

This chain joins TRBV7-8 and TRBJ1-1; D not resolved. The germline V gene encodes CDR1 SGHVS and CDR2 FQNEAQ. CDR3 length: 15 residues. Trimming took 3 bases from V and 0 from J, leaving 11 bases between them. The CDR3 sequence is CASSLRGSLNTEAFF. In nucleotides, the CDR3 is TGTGCCAGCAGCTTGAGAGGTTCGTTGAACACTGAAGCTTTCTTT.

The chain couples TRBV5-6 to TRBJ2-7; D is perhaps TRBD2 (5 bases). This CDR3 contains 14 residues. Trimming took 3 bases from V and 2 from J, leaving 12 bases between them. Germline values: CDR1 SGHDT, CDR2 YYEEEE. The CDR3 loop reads CASSSLAEAYEQYF. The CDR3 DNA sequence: TGTGCCAGCAGCTCTCTAGCTGAAGCCTACGAGCAGTACTTC.

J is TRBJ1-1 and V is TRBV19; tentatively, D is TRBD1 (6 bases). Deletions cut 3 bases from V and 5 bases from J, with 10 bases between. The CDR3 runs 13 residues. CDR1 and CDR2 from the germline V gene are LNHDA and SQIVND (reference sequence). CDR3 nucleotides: TGTGCCAGTAGTATTTATAGGGGGACTGAAGCTTTCTTT. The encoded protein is CASSIYRGTEAFF.

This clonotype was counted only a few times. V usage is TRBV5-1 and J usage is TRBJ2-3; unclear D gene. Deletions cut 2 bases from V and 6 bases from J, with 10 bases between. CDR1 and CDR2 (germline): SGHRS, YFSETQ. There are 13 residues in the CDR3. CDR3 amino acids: CASSFPHEDTQYF. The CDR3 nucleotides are TGCGCCAGCAGCTTCCCCCACGAGGATACGCAGTATTTT.

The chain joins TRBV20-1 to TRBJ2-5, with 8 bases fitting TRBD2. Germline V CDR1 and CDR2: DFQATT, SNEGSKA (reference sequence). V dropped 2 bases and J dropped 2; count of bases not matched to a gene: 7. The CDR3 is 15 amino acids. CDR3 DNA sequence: TGCAGTGCTAGATCGCTTAAGCGGGGGCAAGAGACCCAGTACTTC. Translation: CSARSLKRGQETQYF.

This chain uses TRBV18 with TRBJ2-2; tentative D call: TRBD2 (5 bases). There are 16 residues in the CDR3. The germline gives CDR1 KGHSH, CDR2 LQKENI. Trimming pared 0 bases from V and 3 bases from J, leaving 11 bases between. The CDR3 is CASSPPNGKDTGELFF. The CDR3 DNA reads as TGTGCCAGCTCACCACCGAACGGGAAGGACACCGGGGAGCTGTTTTTT.

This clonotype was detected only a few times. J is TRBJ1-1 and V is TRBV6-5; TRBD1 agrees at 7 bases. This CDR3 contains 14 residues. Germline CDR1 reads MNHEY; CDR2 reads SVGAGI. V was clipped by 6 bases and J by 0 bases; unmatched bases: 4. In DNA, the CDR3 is TGTGCCAGCAGACTCGACAGGGTGAACACTGAAGCTTTCTTT. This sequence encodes CASRLDRVNTEAFF.

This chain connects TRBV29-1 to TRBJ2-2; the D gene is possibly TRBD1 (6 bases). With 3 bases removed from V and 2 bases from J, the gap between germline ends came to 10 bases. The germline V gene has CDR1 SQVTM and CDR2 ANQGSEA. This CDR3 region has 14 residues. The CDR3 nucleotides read TGCAGCGTTGATGGGGGCCTAAACACCGGGGAGCTGTTTTTT. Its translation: CSVDGGLNTGELFF.

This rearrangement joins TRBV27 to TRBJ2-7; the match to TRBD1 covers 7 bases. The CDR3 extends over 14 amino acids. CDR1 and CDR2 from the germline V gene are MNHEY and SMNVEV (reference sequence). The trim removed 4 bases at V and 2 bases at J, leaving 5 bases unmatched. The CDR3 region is CASSSEGQAYEQYF. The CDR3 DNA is TGTGCCAGCAGTTCGGAAGGACAGGCCTACGAGCAGTACTTC.